This TCR beta chain was recovered during a study of blood T cell repertoires in COVID-19. Study-wide background: COVID-19 samples, acute and convalescent, were from the United States, Italy and Spain. PBMCs, B-cell-depleted T cells, or T cells were the source of the cDNA or gDNA that made up the material.

The CDR3 covers 17 residues. Losses at the gene ends were 5 bases for V and 1 base for J; bases not matched to a gene: 14. CDR1 SGHRS and CDR2 YFSETQ come from the germline V gene. Authors' analysis steps: Reference gene primers were amplified, and this amplification served to estimate nucleated cell counts. Generated by immunoSEQ multiplex PCR, the TCRdb table keeps only in-frame clones and is missing some. The DNA was the basis for D and trimming; V, J and clone size are from that table. The sample holds about 150,000 clones, roughly nine tenths seen once. Specimen: peripheral blood. V is TRBV5-1 and J is TRBJ2-7; 8 positions match TRBD1. This TCR was sampled from a woman aged 55-70 years with active COVID-19. CDR3 coding DNA: TGCGCCAGCAGTCGAACTCTTCTGGGACAGGAATCCTACGAGCAGTACTTC. Amino acid sequence: CASSRTLLGQESYEQYF. Based on the CDR3 plus reference TRBV5-1 and TRBJ2-7, the full variable domain is KAGVTQTPRYLIKTRGQQVTLSCSPISGHRSVSWYQQTPGQGLQFLFEYFSETQRNKGNFPGRFSGRQFSNSRSEMNVSTLELGDSALYLCASSRTLLGQESYEQYFGPGTRLTVT.